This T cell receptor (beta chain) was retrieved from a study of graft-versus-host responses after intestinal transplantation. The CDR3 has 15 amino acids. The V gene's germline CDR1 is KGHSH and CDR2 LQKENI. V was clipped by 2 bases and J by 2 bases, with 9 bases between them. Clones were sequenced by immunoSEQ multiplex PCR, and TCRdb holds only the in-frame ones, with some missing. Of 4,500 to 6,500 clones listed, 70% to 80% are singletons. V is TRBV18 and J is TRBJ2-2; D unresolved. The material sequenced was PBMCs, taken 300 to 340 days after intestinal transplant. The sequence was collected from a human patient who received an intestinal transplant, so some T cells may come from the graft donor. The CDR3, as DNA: TGTGCCAGCTCACCAAGAGGTGACAACACCGGGGAGCTGTTTTTT. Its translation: CASSPRGDNTGELFF.